These T cell receptor beta chains were read from a single sample in a study of identical twins. TCRdb re-called the 5' RACE reads through MiXCR, storing one row per CDR3 protein. The profile shows roughly 690,000 distinct CDR3 sequences, around 5.7% of them singletons. The material sequenced was naive T cells sorted from blood. All receptors derive from a man between 18 and 29 years old in good health. CDR3s include the opening cysteine and the closing phenylalanine or tryptophan. The order of the fields is clone size, D gene, V gene, J gene, CDR3 DNA, CDR3 protein. D genes are given only for firm matches. Rows may omit the clone size; those that give it use once, few, many or a size class.

clone_size: NA; d_call: NA; v_call: TRBV6-2/TRBV6-3; j_call: TRBJ2-7; cdr3_nt: TGTGCCAGCAGTTACTCGGGTATCCTCTACGAGCAGTACTTC; cdr3_aa: CASSYSGILYEQYF
clone_size: NA; d_call: NA; v_call: TRBV6-6; j_call: TRBJ1-4; cdr3_nt: TGTGCCAGCAGTTACGGAGGTGAAAAACTGTTTTTT; cdr3_aa: CASSYGGEKLFF
clone_size: NA; d_call: NA; v_call: TRBV2; j_call: TRBJ1-3; cdr3_nt: TGTGCCAGCAGTGAAGGGCGGAGCTCTGGAAACACCATATATTTT; cdr3_aa: CASSEGRSSGNTIYF
clone_size: NA; d_call: TRBD1; v_call: TRBV4-3; j_call: TRBJ2-5; cdr3_nt: TGCGCCAGCAGCCAGGACCAGGGGGCAGGGGAGACCCAGTACTTC; cdr3_aa: CASSQDQGAGETQYF
clone_size: many; d_call: NA; v_call: TRBV28; j_call: TRBJ2-1; cdr3_nt: TGTGCCAGCAGCCCAGGGGAGGGACCCTACAATGAGCAGTTCTTC; cdr3_aa: CASSPGEGPYNEQFF
clone_size: many; d_call: NA; v_call: TRBV7-8; j_call: TRBJ1-1; cdr3_nt: TGTGCCAGCAGCTTCCTCAGAGGGATGAACACTGAAGCTTTCTTT; cdr3_aa: CASSFLRGMNTEAFF
clone_size: NA; d_call: TRBD1; v_call: TRBV5-1; j_call: TRBJ2-7; cdr3_nt: TGCGCCAGCAGCTTCGGACAGGATAGGGAGCAGTACTTC; cdr3_aa: CASSFGQDREQYF
clone_size: many; d_call: TRBD2; v_call: TRBV7-2; j_call: TRBJ2-2; cdr3_nt: TGTGCCAGCAGCACCCTAGCGGGCGGGGAGCTGTTTTTT; cdr3_aa: CASSTLAGGELFF
clone_size: many; d_call: NA; v_call: TRBV27; j_call: TRBJ1-1; cdr3_nt: TGTGCCAGCAGTTTGAGGCAGGGGCGCACTGAAGCTTTCTTT; cdr3_aa: CASSLRQGRTEAFF
clone_size: NA; d_call: TRBD1; v_call: TRBV29-1; j_call: TRBJ2-1; cdr3_nt: TGCAGCGTTGGAGACAGGGCACCCATCTACAATGAGCAGTTCTTC; cdr3_aa: CSVGDRAPIYNEQFF
clone_size: NA; d_call: NA; v_call: TRBV12-3/TRBV12-4; j_call: TRBJ2-3; cdr3_nt: TGTGCCAGCAGATCACTAGGACTTAGGGATACGCAGTATTTT; cdr3_aa: CASRSLGLRDTQYF
clone_size: many; d_call: TRBD1; v_call: TRBV10-2; j_call: TRBJ2-1; cdr3_nt: TGCGCCAGCAGTGATACAGGGGGCCGGTATGAGCAGTTCTTC; cdr3_aa: CASSDTGGRYEQFF
clone_size: many; d_call: NA; v_call: TRBV25-1; j_call: TRBJ1-1; cdr3_nt: TGTGCCAGCGGGGACCGAATGAACACTGAAGCTTTCTTT; cdr3_aa: CASGDRMNTEAFF
clone_size: few; d_call: TRBD2; v_call: TRBV3-1; j_call: TRBJ2-3; cdr3_nt: TGTGCCAGCAGCCAAGAAGGACTAGCGGGACAAACCACAGATACGCAGTATTTT; cdr3_aa: CASSQEGLAGQTTDTQYF
clone_size: many; d_call: TRBD2; v_call: TRBV7-2; j_call: TRBJ2-3; cdr3_nt: TGTGCCAGCAGCCGCGGACCGGGACTAGCGGAGGATACGCAGTATTTT; cdr3_aa: CASSRGPGLAEDTQYF
clone_size: many; d_call: NA; v_call: TRBV12-3/TRBV12-4; j_call: TRBJ2-1; cdr3_nt: TGTGCCAGCAGTTTAGTGTGGCCCCTGGGGGCGAGTGAGCAGTTCTTC; cdr3_aa: CASSLVWPLGASEQFF
clone_size: few; d_call: TRBD1; v_call: TRBV12-3/TRBV12-4; j_call: TRBJ2-1; cdr3_nt: TGTGCCAGCAGTTTGGCCCGGGACAGGAGAAAATTC; cdr3_aa: CASSLARDRRKF
clone_size: few; d_call: TRBD1; v_call: TRBV9; j_call: TRBJ2-1; cdr3_nt: TGTGCCAGCAGCGTCGGACAGGGTGTAAATGAGCAGTTCTTC; cdr3_aa: CASSVGQGVNEQFF
clone_size: many; d_call: NA; v_call: TRBV7-2; j_call: TRBJ2-1; cdr3_nt: TGTGCCAGCAGCTACGGGGGTAGGGAGTTCTTC; cdr3_aa: CASSYGGREFF
clone_size: many; d_call: NA; v_call: TRBV7-2; j_call: TRBJ2-3; cdr3_nt: TGTGCCAGCAGCCTAAGGGGACCAAGCACAGATACGCAGTATTTT; cdr3_aa: CASSLRGPSTDTQYF
clone_size: NA; d_call: NA; v_call: TRBV20-1; j_call: TRBJ2-3; cdr3_nt: TGCAGTGCTACCCAAGGTGGTCGTGCAGATACGCAGTATTTT; cdr3_aa: CSATQGGRADTQYF
clone_size: NA; d_call: TRBD2; v_call: TRBV6-2/TRBV6-3; j_call: TRBJ2-1; cdr3_nt: TGTGCCAGCAGTTACGGTAGCGCGGGAGGCCCGCGGCAGTTCTTC; cdr3_aa: CASSYGSAGGPRQFF
clone_size: many; d_call: NA; v_call: TRBV27; j_call: TRBJ2-5; cdr3_nt: TGTGCCAGCAGGTCTGGCGGGGTATCGGAGACCCAGTACTTC; cdr3_aa: CASRSGGVSETQYF
clone_size: NA; d_call: NA; v_call: TRBV6-2/TRBV6-3; j_call: TRBJ2-7; cdr3_nt: TGTGCCAGCAGTTACGGGGCGGTAACCTACGAGCAGTACTTC; cdr3_aa: CASSYGAVTYEQYF
clone_size: few; d_call: TRBD1; v_call: TRBV27; j_call: TRBJ2-1; cdr3_nt: TGTGCCAGCAGCCCAATAACAGGGGTAAATGAGCAGTTCTTC; cdr3_aa: CASSPITGVNEQFF
clone_size: NA; d_call: NA; v_call: TRBV30; j_call: TRBJ2-3; cdr3_nt: TGTGCCTGGAGTCCCGGGGGCACAGATACGCAGTATTTT; cdr3_aa: CAWSPGGTDTQYF
clone_size: many; d_call: NA; v_call: TRBV12-3/TRBV12-4; j_call: TRBJ2-3; cdr3_nt: TGTGCCAGCGCTACATTAATGGGGCTAGATACGCAGTATTTT; cdr3_aa: CASATLMGLDTQYF
clone_size: NA; d_call: NA; v_call: TRBV12-3/TRBV12-4; j_call: TRBJ1-3; cdr3_nt: TGTGCCAGCAGACCTCCGGGACACTCCTCTGGAAACACCATATATTTT; cdr3_aa: CASRPPGHSSGNTIYF
clone_size: few; d_call: TRBD2; v_call: TRBV6-2/TRBV6-3; j_call: TRBJ2-1; cdr3_nt: TGTGCCAGCAGTTTACCTACTAGCGGGATATTCGATGAGCAGTTCTTC; cdr3_aa: CASSLPTSGIFDEQFF
clone_size: few; d_call: TRBD2; v_call: TRBV19; j_call: TRBJ2-3; cdr3_nt: TGTGCCAGCTCCGAGACTAGCGGAATACATAGCACAGATACGCAGTATTTT; cdr3_aa: CASSETSGIHSTDTQYF
clone_size: NA; d_call: NA; v_call: TRBV7-9; j_call: TRBJ2-5; cdr3_nt: TGTGCCAGCAGCTCAACTCAGGGGTTGGAAGAGACCCAGTACTTC; cdr3_aa: CASSSTQGLEETQYF
clone_size: few; d_call: NA; v_call: TRBV20-1; j_call: TRBJ1-2; cdr3_nt: TGCAGTGCCGTCACTCTTCTCGGCTATGGCTACACCTTC; cdr3_aa: CSAVTLLGYGYTF
clone_size: many; d_call: NA; v_call: TRBV6-5; j_call: TRBJ1-1; cdr3_nt: TGTGCCAGCAGTTACCCGGGACGTGAAGCTTTCTTT; cdr3_aa: CASSYPGREAFF
clone_size: many; d_call: TRBD1; v_call: TRBV5-1; j_call: TRBJ1-1; cdr3_nt: TGCGCCAGCAGTGATACAGGGGGCGTCACTGAAGCTTTCTTT; cdr3_aa: CASSDTGGVTEAFF
clone_size: many; d_call: TRBD1; v_call: TRBV10-3; j_call: TRBJ2-3; cdr3_nt: TGTGCCACCAGGGGGAATCCGGATACGCAGTATTTT; cdr3_aa: CATRGNPDTQYF
clone_size: few; d_call: NA; v_call: TRBV7-9; j_call: TRBJ2-2; cdr3_nt: TGTGCCAGCAAAGGGGCGAACACCGGGGAGCTGTTTTTT; cdr3_aa: CASKGANTGELFF
clone_size: few; d_call: NA; v_call: TRBV25-1; j_call: TRBJ1-2; cdr3_nt: TGTGCCAGCAGTGACAGACAGGTCCCCTATGGCTACACCTTC; cdr3_aa: CASSDRQVPYGYTF
clone_size: many; d_call: NA; v_call: TRBV12-3/TRBV12-4; j_call: TRBJ1-1; cdr3_nt: TGTGCCAGTTCCAAGGACCCTGAAGCTTTCTTT; cdr3_aa: CASSKDPEAFF
clone_size: many; d_call: NA; v_call: TRBV12-3/TRBV12-4; j_call: TRBJ2-1; cdr3_nt: TGTGCCAGCAGTTTAGCACTATCCGTAAGCTCCTACAATGAGCAGTTCTTC; cdr3_aa: CASSLALSVSSYNEQFF
clone_size: many; d_call: NA; v_call: TRBV4-1; j_call: TRBJ2-3; cdr3_nt: TGCGCCAGCAGCCAAGATTCTCCTCTAGTTGGTCTAGCTAGCACAGATACGCAGTATTTT; cdr3_aa: CASSQDSPLVGLASTDTQYF
clone_size: NA; d_call: TRBD2; v_call: TRBV30; j_call: TRBJ2-1; cdr3_nt: TGTGCCAGTAATCCCGGGACTAGCGGGATTAGCGATGAGCAGTTCTTC; cdr3_aa: CASNPGTSGISDEQFF
clone_size: many; d_call: NA; v_call: TRBV4-2; j_call: TRBJ1-2; cdr3_nt: TGTGCCAGCAGCGTGACTCAGGGGAAGCTGCGTGGCTACACCTTC; cdr3_aa: CASSVTQGKLRGYTF
clone_size: NA; d_call: NA; v_call: TRBV7-3; j_call: TRBJ2-1; cdr3_nt: TGTGCCAGCAGCTTCGGACCCAATGAGCAGTTCTTC; cdr3_aa: CASSFGPNEQFF
clone_size: many; d_call: NA; v_call: TRBV5-1; j_call: TRBJ2-1; cdr3_nt: TGCGCCAGCAGCTTGTCTAGCTCCTACTCCTACAATGAGCAGTTCTTC; cdr3_aa: CASSLSSSYSYNEQFF
clone_size: few; d_call: TRBD2; v_call: TRBV2; j_call: TRBJ2-3; cdr3_nt: TGTGCCACTCAGCGGGAGAGGAAGGGAGATACGCAGTATTTT; cdr3_aa: CATQRERKGDTQYF
clone_size: NA; d_call: NA; v_call: TRBV10-3; j_call: TRBJ2-1; cdr3_nt: TGTGCCATCAGTGATGGACAGAGGTGGGTTGAGCAGTTCTTC; cdr3_aa: CAISDGQRWVEQFF
clone_size: many; d_call: NA; v_call: TRBV11-1; j_call: TRBJ2-7; cdr3_nt: TGTGCCAGCAGCCTCCGACAAAACACCTCCTACGAGCAGTACTTC; cdr3_aa: CASSLRQNTSYEQYF
clone_size: few; d_call: TRBD1; v_call: TRBV15; j_call: TRBJ1-3; cdr3_nt: TGTGCCACCAGCAGAGACCCGACAGGGTCTGGAAACACCATATATTTT; cdr3_aa: CATSRDPTGSGNTIYF
clone_size: many; d_call: TRBD2; v_call: TRBV9; j_call: TRBJ2-6; cdr3_nt: TGTGCCAGCAGCGGGCGGCTAGCGGGAGACTCTGGGGCCAACGTCCTGACTTTC; cdr3_aa: CASSGRLAGDSGANVLTF
clone_size: few; d_call: TRBD1; v_call: TRBV10-2; j_call: TRBJ1-5; cdr3_nt: TGCGCCAGCAGTGTGAAGGGACAGGGAATGACATTTGGCAATCAGCCCCAGCATTTT; cdr3_aa: CASSVKGQGMTFGNQPQHF
clone_size: few; d_call: NA; v_call: TRBV5-5; j_call: TRBJ1-3; cdr3_nt: TGTGCCAGCAGCTGGACGGACCGGGCGGCCACGACTGGAAACACCATATATTTT; cdr3_aa: CASSWTDRAATTGNTIYF
clone_size: many; d_call: NA; v_call: TRBV12-3/TRBV12-4; j_call: TRBJ2-5; cdr3_nt: TGTGCCAGCAGTCCCCTTGGAGCGGAGACCCAGTACTTC; cdr3_aa: CASSPLGAETQYF
clone_size: NA; d_call: TRBD1; v_call: TRBV29-1; j_call: TRBJ2-3; cdr3_nt: TGCAGCGTCAAGACAGGGGGCCCAGATACGCAGTATTTT; cdr3_aa: CSVKTGGPDTQYF
clone_size: many; d_call: NA; v_call: TRBV4-3; j_call: TRBJ2-3; cdr3_nt: TGCGCCAGCAGCCAAGATACGGGGACAGATACGCAGTATTTT; cdr3_aa: CASSQDTGTDTQYF
clone_size: few; d_call: NA; v_call: TRBV20-1; j_call: TRBJ1-3; cdr3_nt: TGCAGTGTTGTCGACAGTCCCAGCTCTGGAAACACCATATATTTT; cdr3_aa: CSVVDSPSSGNTIYF
clone_size: few; d_call: NA; v_call: TRBV5-1; j_call: TRBJ1-1; cdr3_nt: TGCGCCAGCAGCCCACTTCTGGGGCCGAACACTGAAGCTTTCTTT; cdr3_aa: CASSPLLGPNTEAFF
clone_size: few; d_call: TRBD2; v_call: TRBV12-3/TRBV12-4; j_call: TRBJ2-2; cdr3_nt: TGTACCAGCAGCCCACTGGGCGGGAGGGCAGGCACCGGGGAGCTGTTTTTT; cdr3_aa: CTSSPLGGRAGTGELFF
clone_size: many; d_call: NA; v_call: TRBV5-5; j_call: TRBJ1-2; cdr3_nt: TGTGCCAGCAGCCAAGGACGGTCTTTTGACTATGGCTACACCTTC; cdr3_aa: CASSQGRSFDYGYTF
clone_size: NA; d_call: TRBD2; v_call: TRBV2; j_call: TRBJ2-3; cdr3_nt: TGTGCCAGCAGCGGTTGGGGGAAGTTAGCGGGGGAGCTAAATCAGTATTTT; cdr3_aa: CASSGWGKLAGELNQYF